The rows below give T cell receptor beta chains drawn from one sample of a study of cytomegalovirus exposure and HLA in healthy donors. The protocol was immunoSEQ multiplex PCR, while the TCRdb copy is restricted to in-frame clones and leaves out a portion. The sample has some 200,000 clones, around 86% seen once. Sample: PBMCs. These receptors came from a man under 40 in good health and CMV-seropositive. CDR3s leave out the opening cysteine and the closing phenylalanine or tryptophan. Fields, in order: clone size, J gene, V gene, CDR3 protein. A clone size is listed for some rows: how often the clone was seen (once, few, many), or a class if it is expanded.

- TRBJ1-4 TRBV19 ASSIRHPNEKLF
- TRBJ2-3 TRBV7-2 ASSLGLAKDTQY
- TRBJ1-2 TRBV30 AWSVTYGYT
- TRBJ2-1 TRBV9 ASSPDSYNEQF
- TRBJ2-1 TRBV2 ASSASGLATTLYNEQF
once TRBJ2-1 TRBV6-1 ASREIGHNEQF
- TRBJ1-1 TRBV27 ASSFAGSNTEAF
few TRBJ1-2 TRBV9 ASSAWDRGPGPGGYT
few TRBJ2-7 TRBV6-5 ASRATWSRYEQY
- TRBJ1-1 TRBV28 ASTPVGRNTEAF
- TRBJ2-5 TRBV11-2 ASSLDGKLQETQY
- TRBJ1-5 TRBV5-5 ASSPGLNQPQH
- TRBJ1-5 TRBV5-3 ARSLRSGQPQH
many TRBJ1-1 TRBV7-3 ASSLIPQGPLAEAF
- TRBJ1-2 TRBV6-5 ASSYGPPYGYT
- TRBJ1-2 TRBV5-1 ASSLGGTASNYGYT
- TRBJ1-5 TRBV19 ASSYLRDRVFPQH
- TRBJ1-4 TRBV5-1 ASSSTGNNEKLF
once TRBJ1-4 TRBV7-9 ASSLPMSGAGEKLF
- TRBJ1-4 TRBV2 ASMGTARTNEKLF
few TRBJ1-5 TRBV6-5 ASSTDRGKYQPQH
- TRBJ2-5 TRBV9 ASSVYLGGLQETQY
once TRBJ1-1 TRBV2 ASSEEAGVNTEAF
- TRBJ2-4 TRBV29-1 SVAPEGNIQY
few TRBJ2-7 TRBV29-1 SVEVGRDGLYEQY
few TRBJ1-2 TRBV7-8 ASSFGGRNYGYT
- TRBJ2-1 TRBV13 ATSLGGFNEQF
- TRBJ1-1 TRBV28 ASSLWAGENTEAF
- TRBJ2-4 TRBV7-2 ASSLAPGLAKNIQY
- TRBJ2-1 TRBV19 ASRSDRGPSYNEQF
few TRBJ2-1 TRBV6-5 ASSYDRGNEQF
- TRBJ1-5 TRBV9 ASSVSGNNQPQH
large TRBJ2-1 TRBV4-2 ASDEGGGANEQF
- TRBJ2-1 TRBV28 ASSRRTWDSALF
- TRBJ1-1 TRBV10-1 ASEQALNTEAF
- TRBJ1-2 TRBV5-1 ASSLGGQGGTGYT
few TRBJ2-5 TRBV5-1 ASSHQETQY
- TRBJ2-7 TRBV6-4 ASSDSPTGPKGSYEQY
- TRBJ2-2 TRBV4-1 ASSQVLGAGFIGELF
- TRBJ1-2 TRBV19 ASNALGQADYGYT
- TRBJ1-6 TRBV5-1 ASSLGGQNYNSPLH
- TRBJ2-7 TRBV11-2 ASSTPKSHEQY
- TRBJ2-1 TRBV5-6 ASSPDRADEQF
- TRBJ2-4 TRBV7-8 ASSLGWREGASKNIQY
once TRBJ1-4 TRBV19 ASSPGTGDEKLF
- TRBJ1-5 TRBV4-1 ASSQARRTMNQPQH
- TRBJ2-5 TRBV11-1 ASSPGGQTQETQY
- TRBJ2-6 TRBV27 ASSPYISGANVLT
- TRBJ2-1 TRBV5-4 ASSSDVVRTYNEQF
once TRBJ2-7 TRBV4-1 ASSQDSLLAGDDEQY
few TRBJ1-1 TRBV6-5 ASSNRGGTEAF